The 15 T cell receptor beta chains given below trace back to one sample, sequenced in a study of radiation and T cells in renal cell carcinoma. Time point reported: blood 2 weeks post-SBRT. Treatment described: 15 Gy SBRT to primary tumor, nephrectomy 4 weeks later. The data were produced by immunoSEQ multiplex PCR, yet TCRdb's version contains in-frame clones alone and is incomplete. The table lists 100,000 to 150,000 clones, 88% of them singletons. The source was blood, collected from a patient whose treatment included radiotherapy and nephrectomy. These receptors were taken from a woman in her 70s with renal cell carcinoma.

This chain joins TRBV28 and TRBJ1-2; D is possibly TRBD1 (6 bases). Looked up from germline, CDR1 is MDHEN and CDR2 is SYDVKM. The CDR3 length is 12 residues. The V end lost 8 bases, the J end lost 0 bases, and 7 bases lay between the germline ends. This chain's CDR3 is CASRQANYGYTF. The CDR3 bases are TGTGCCAGCCGACAGGCTAACTATGGCTACACCTTC.

The rearrangement links TRBV27 to TRBJ2-1, with D uncertain. Per the germline V gene, CDR1 is MNHEY and CDR2 is SMNVEV (reference sequence). The CDR3 totals 14 residues. V lost 2 bases and J lost 7, with 12 bases in between. The CDR3 loop is CASSLGPPRNEQFF. In DNA form, the CDR3 reads TGTGCCAGCAGTTTAGGCCCCCCGAGGAATGAGCAGTTCTTC.

This chain joins TRBV30 and TRBJ1-2; 8 nucleotides agree with TRBD1. Trimming took 4 bases from V and 10 from J; bases not matched to a gene: 11. In germline, CDR1 is GTSNPN, CDR2 SVGIG (reference sequence). The length of the CDR3 is 13 residues. CDR3 sequence (DNA): TGTGCCTGGACCTGGGACAGGAGTTCCGACTACACCTTC. It codes for CAWTWDRSSDYTF.

The chain carries TRBV7-2 and TRBJ2-2; D is undetermined. This CDR3 comprises 13 residues. The V end was cut by 1 base, the J end by 6 bases, with 6 bases between. Germline CDR1 and CDR2: SGHTA and FQGNSA. For the CDR3, the DNA is TGTGCCAGCAGCTTAGTTAGGGCCGGGGAGCTGTTTTTT. This encodes CASSLVRAGELFF.

The chain carries TRBV10-3 and TRBJ2-3, with D possibly TRBD2 on 5 matching bases. V was clipped by 10 bases and J by 0 bases, with 11 bases between them. The CDR3 is made up of 13 amino acids. Germline-derived CDR1 and CDR2 are ENHRY and SYGVKD. The CDR3 reads CATRTPSTDTQYF. The CDR3 DNA reads TGTGCCACCCGGACTCCTAGCACAGATACGCAGTATTTT.

This clone turned up a few times. The rearrangement links TRBV7-2 to TRBJ1-5; 7 positions match TRBD1. V shed 1 base and J 5 bases; nucleotides not matched to a gene: 5. In germline, CDR1 is SGHTA, CDR2 FQGNSA. There are 15 residues in the CDR3. The CDR3 is CASSLETGPDQPQHF. The DNA of the CDR3 is TGTGCCAGCAGCTTAGAGACAGGGCCAGATCAGCCCCAGCATTTT.

In the case of this clone: The same CDR3 can be traced to other DNA sequences in this sample. V usage is TRBV4-3 and J usage is TRBJ1-1, with D unclear. Trimming pared 0 bases from V and 2 bases from J, leaving 4 bases between. The CDR3 extends over 13 amino acids. Per germline, CDR1 LGHNA and CDR2 YSLEER. CDR3 residues: CASSQESNTEAFF. DNA for the CDR3: TGCGCCAGCAGCCAAGAATCTAACACTGAAGCTTTCTTT.

The V and J genes are TRBV5-1 and TRBJ1-6; TRBD1 matches 7 bases. The CDR3 has 15 residues. J was trimmed by 7 bases and V by 4 bases; bases with no gene match: 8. Germline V gene lookup returns CDR1 SGHRS and CDR2 YFSETQ. CDR3 DNA: TGCGCCAGCAGCATAACACAGGGGTCCAATTCACCCCTCCACTTT. This sequence encodes CASSITQGSNSPLHF. Looking up the rest from reference TRBV5-1 and TRBJ1-6 gives the full variable domain: KAGVTQTPRYLIKTRGQQVTLSCSPISGHRSVSWYQQTPGQGLQFLFEYFSETQRNKGNFPGRFSGRQFSNSRSEMNVSTLELGDSALYLCASSITQGSNSPLHFGNGTRLTVT.

V usage is TRBV7-3 and J usage is TRBJ1-1; D perhaps matches TRBD1 (6 bases). Germline CDR1 SGHTA, CDR2 FQGTGA. The CDR3 runs 14 residues. The V gene lost 5 bases and the J gene lost 7 bases, with 17 bases spanning the gap. DNA for the CDR3: TGTGCCAGCAGCAGTAAGGGGGTACCGGATGAAGCTTTCTTT. This translates into CASSSKGVPDEAFF.

The rearrangement links TRBV5-1 to TRBJ2-3; TRBD2 aligns across 12 bases. The CDR3 sequence is 16 residues long. Germline trimming cut 2 bases from V and 3 bases from J; bases unmatched to any gene: 4. Germline assignment: CDR1 SGHRS and CDR2 YFSETQ. The CDR3 DNA sequence: TGCGCCAGCAGCTTCTCTGGACTAGCGGGGACAGATACGCAGTATTTT. Its protein is CASSFSGLAGTDTQYF.

The V call is TRBV5-1, the J call TRBJ2-5, with 7 bases fitting TRBD1. Germline assignment: CDR1 SGHRS and CDR2 YFSETQ. The CDR3 consists of 16 residues. The ends lost 4 bases at V and 3 bases at J; junction bases unmatched: 12. The CDR3 spells CASSPVTGQGEETQYF. The CDR3 coding sequence is TGCGCCAGCAGCCCCGTAACGGGGCAGGGGGAAGAGACCCAGTACTTC.

The genes are TRBV19 and TRBJ2-3; TRBD2 is a possible D gene (7 bases). Trimming left V 4 bases short and J 2 bases short, with 13 bases between. The CDR3 is made up of 15 amino acids. The V gene's germline CDR1 is LNHDA and CDR2 SQIVND (reference sequence). The CDR3 region is CASSKAGAITDTQYF. The CDR3 nucleotides read TGTGCCAGTAGTAAGGCGGGGGCCATCACAGATACGCAGTATTTT.

This clone was seen once. V and J are TRBV6-4 and TRBJ2-7, with 10 bases lining up with TRBD1. Unmatched junction bases numbered 5, after V lost 6 bases and J lost 3 bases. The germline V gene encodes CDR1 MRHNA and CDR2 SNTAGT. The CDR3 length is 14 residues. DNA for the CDR3: TGTGCCAGCAGGAGGGACAGGGGATTCTACGAGCAGTACTTC. Encoded protein: CASRRDRGFYEQYF.

The chain carries TRBV4-2 and TRBJ2-5; 10 bases are shared with TRBD1. This CDR3 has 18 amino acids. V trimming: 0 bases; J trimming: 7 bases; junction bases outside the gene matches: 14. Looked up from germline, CDR1 is LGHNA and CDR2 is YNFKEQ. This CDR3 reads CASSQDRVGGQGIGTQYF. Written as DNA, the CDR3 is TGTGCCAGCAGCCAAGATCGAGTGGGGGGACAGGGGATAGGGACCCAGTACTTC.

The chain is built from TRBV28 and TRBJ1-5, with TRBD1 identical over 7 bases. The CDR3 totals 16 residues. Per germline, CDR1 MDHEN and CDR2 SYDVKM. Germline trimming cut 5 bases from V and 1 base from J; bases unmatched to any gene: 8. The CDR3 DNA follows: TGTGCCAGCAGTCCGCGGACAGGATGGAGCAATCAGCCCCAGCATTTT. This encodes CASSPRTGWSNQPQHF.